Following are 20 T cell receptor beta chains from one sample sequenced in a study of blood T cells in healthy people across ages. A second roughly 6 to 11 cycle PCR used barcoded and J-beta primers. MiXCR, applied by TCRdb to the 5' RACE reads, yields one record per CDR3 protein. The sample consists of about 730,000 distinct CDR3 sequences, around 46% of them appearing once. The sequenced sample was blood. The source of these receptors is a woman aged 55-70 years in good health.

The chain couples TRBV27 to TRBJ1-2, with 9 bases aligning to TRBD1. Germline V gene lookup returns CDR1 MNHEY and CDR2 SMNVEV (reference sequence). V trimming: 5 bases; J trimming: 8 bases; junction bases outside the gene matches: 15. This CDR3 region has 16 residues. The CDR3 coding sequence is TGTGCCAGCAGTCCCGGGACAGGGAGGGTAAAGGGAGGCTACACCTTC. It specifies CASSPGTGRVKGGYTF.

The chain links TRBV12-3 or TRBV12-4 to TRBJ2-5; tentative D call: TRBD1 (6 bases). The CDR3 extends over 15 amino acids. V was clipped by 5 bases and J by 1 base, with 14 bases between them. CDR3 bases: TGTGCCAGCAGTACTTTGACAGGCCCCCAAGAGACCCAGTACTTC. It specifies CASSTLTGPQETQYF.

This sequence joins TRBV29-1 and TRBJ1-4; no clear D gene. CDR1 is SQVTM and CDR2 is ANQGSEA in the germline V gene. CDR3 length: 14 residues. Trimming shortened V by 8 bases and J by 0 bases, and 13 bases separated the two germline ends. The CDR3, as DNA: TGCAGCACCCGGGCCGATGCAACTAATGAAAAACTGTTTTTT. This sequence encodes CSTRADATNEKLFF. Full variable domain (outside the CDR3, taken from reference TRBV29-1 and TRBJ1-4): SAVISQKPSRDICQRGTSLTIQCQVDSQVTMMFWYRQQPGQSLTLIATANQGSEATYESGFVIDKFPISRPNLTFSTLTVSNMSPEDSSIYLCSTRADATNEKLFFGSGTQLSVL.

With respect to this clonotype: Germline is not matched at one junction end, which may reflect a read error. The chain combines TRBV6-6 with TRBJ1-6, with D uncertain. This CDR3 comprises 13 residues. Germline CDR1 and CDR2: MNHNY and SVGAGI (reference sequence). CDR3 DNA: TGTGCCAGCAAAACAGACTATAATCCACCCCTCCACTTT. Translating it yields CASKTDYNPPLHF.

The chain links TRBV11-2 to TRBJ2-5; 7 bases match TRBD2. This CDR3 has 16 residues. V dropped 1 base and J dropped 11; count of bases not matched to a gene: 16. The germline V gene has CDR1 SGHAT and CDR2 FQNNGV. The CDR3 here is CASSLAPGAGLNEQYF. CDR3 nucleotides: TGTGCCAGCAGCTTAGCCCCCGGAGCGGGGCTCAATGAGCAGTACTTC.

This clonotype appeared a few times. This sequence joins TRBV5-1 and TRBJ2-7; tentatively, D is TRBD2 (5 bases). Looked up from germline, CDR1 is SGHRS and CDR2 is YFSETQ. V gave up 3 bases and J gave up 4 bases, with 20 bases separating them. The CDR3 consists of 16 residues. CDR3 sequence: CASSSDSRFPFYEQYF. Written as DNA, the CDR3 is TGCGCCAGCAGCTCGGACTCCAGGTTCCCCTTTTACGAGCAGTACTTC.

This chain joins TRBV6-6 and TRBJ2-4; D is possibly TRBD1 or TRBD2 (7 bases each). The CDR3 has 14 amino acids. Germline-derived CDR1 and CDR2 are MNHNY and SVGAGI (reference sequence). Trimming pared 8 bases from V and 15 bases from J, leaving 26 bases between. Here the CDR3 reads CASGNAWQGGSGYF. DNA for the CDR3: TGTGCCAGCGGTAATGCGTGGCAGGGGGGGTCCGGGTACTTC.

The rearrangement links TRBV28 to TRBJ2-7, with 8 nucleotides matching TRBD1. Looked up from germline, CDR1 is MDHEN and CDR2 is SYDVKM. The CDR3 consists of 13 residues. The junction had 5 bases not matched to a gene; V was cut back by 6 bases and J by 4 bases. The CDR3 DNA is TGTGCCAGCAGAGGGACAGGCCATTACGAGCAGTACTTC. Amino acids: CASRGTGHYEQYF.

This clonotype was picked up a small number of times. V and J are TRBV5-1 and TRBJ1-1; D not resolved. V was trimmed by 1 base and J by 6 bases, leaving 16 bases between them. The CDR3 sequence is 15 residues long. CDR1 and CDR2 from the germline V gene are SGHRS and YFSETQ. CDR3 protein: CASSLTPGSPPEAFF. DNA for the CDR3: TGCGCCAGCAGCTTGACCCCCGGGTCCCCACCTGAAGCTTTCTTT. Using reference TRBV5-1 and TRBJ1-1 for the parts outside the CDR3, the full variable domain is KAGVTQTPRYLIKTRGQQVTLSCSPISGHRSVSWYQQTPGQGLQFLFEYFSETQRNKGNFPGRFSGRQFSNSRSEMNVSTLELGDSALYLCASSLTPGSPPEAFFGQGTRLTVV.

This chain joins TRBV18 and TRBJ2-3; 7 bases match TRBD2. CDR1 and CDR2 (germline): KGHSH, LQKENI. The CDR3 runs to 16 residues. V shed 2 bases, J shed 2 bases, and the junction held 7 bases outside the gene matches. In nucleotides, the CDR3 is TGTGCCAGCTCACCAAAGGCTAGCGGCTACACAGATACGCAGTATTTT. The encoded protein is CASSPKASGYTDTQYF.

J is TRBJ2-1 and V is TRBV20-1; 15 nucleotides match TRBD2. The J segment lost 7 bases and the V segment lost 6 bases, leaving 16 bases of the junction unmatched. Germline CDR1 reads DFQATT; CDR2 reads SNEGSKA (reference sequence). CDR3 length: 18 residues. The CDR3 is CSASDRTSGRAVRNEQFF. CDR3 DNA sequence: TGCAGTGCCTCAGATCGGACTAGCGGGAGGGCGGTTCGAAATGAGCAGTTCTTC.

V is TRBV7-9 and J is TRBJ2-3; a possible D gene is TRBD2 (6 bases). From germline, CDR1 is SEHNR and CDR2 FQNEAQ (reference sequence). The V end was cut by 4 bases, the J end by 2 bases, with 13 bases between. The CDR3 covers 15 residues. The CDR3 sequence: CASSSLGGTTDTQYF. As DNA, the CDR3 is TGTGCCAGCAGCTCCCTAGGCGGGACCACAGATACGCAGTATTTT.

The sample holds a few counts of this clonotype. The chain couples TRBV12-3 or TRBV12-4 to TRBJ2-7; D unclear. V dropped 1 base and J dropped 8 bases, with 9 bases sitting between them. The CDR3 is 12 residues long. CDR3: CASSLVPGKQYF. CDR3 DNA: TGTGCCAGCAGTTTAGTACCAGGAAAGCAGTACTTC.

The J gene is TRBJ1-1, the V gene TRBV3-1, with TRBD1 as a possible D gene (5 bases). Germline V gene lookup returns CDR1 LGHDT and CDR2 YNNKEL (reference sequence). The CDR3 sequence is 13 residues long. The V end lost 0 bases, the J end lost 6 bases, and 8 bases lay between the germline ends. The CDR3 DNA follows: TGTGCCAGCAGCCAAGATTGGGACTCTGAAGCTTTCTTT. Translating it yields CASSQDWDSEAFF.

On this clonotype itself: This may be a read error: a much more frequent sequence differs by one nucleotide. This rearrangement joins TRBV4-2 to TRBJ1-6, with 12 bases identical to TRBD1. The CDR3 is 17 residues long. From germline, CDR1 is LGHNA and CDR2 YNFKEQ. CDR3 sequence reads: CASSRAPGQGATSPHHF. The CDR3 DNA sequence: TGTGCCAGCAGTCGCGCTCCGGGACAGGGGGCCACTTCACCCCACCACTTT.

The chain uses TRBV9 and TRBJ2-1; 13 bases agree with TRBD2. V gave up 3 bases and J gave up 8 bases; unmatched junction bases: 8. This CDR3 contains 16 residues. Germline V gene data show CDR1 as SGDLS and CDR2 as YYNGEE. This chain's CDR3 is CASSAIGTSGTDEQFF. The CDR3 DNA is TGTGCCAGCAGCGCCATCGGGACTAGCGGGACGGATGAGCAGTTCTTC. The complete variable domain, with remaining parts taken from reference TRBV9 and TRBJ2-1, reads DSGVTQTPKHLITATGQRVTLRCSPRSGDLSVYWYQQSLDQGLQFLIQYYNGEERAKGNILERFSAQQFPDLHSELNLSSLELGDSALYFCASSAIGTSGTDEQFFGPGTRLTVL.

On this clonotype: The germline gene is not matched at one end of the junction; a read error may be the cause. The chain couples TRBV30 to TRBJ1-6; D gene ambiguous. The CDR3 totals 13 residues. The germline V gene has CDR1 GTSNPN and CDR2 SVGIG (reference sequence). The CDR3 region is CSWSTTSNSPLHF. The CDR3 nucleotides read TGTTCCTGGAGTACGACATCGAATTCACCCCTCCACTTT.

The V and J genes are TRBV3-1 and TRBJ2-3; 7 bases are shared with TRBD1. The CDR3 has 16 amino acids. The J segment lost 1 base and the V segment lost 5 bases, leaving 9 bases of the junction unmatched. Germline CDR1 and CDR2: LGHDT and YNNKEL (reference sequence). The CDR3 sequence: CASSSHRGGRTDTQYF. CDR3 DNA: TGTGCCAGCAGCTCCCACAGGGGCGGACGCACAGATACGCAGTATTTT.

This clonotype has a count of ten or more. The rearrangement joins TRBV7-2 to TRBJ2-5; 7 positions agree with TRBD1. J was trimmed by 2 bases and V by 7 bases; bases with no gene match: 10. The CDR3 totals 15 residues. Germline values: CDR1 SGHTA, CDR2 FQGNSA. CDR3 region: CASKMAGDSQETQYF. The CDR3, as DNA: TGTGCCAGCAAGATGGCTGGGGACAGTCAAGAGACCCAGTACTTC.

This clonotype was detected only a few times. The DNA of the CDR3 is TGTGCCAGCAGCACGCGGACAGGGGGAAAGGACTATGGCTACACCTTC. Translated: CASSTRTGGKDYGYTF. This chain connects TRBV3-1 to TRBJ1-2, with 10 nucleotides matching TRBD1. With 5 bases clipped from V and 3 bases from J, the junction kept 9 bases outside the gene matches. Germline V CDR1 and CDR2: LGHDT, YNNKEL (reference sequence). The CDR3 is made up of 16 amino acids. Based on the CDR3 plus reference TRBV3-1 and TRBJ1-2, the full variable domain is DTAVSQTPKYLVTQMGNDKSIKCEQNLGHDTMYWYKQDSKKFLKIMFSYNNKELIINETVPNRFSPKSPDKAHLNLHINSLELGDSAVYFCASSTRTGGKDYGYTFGSGTRLTVV.